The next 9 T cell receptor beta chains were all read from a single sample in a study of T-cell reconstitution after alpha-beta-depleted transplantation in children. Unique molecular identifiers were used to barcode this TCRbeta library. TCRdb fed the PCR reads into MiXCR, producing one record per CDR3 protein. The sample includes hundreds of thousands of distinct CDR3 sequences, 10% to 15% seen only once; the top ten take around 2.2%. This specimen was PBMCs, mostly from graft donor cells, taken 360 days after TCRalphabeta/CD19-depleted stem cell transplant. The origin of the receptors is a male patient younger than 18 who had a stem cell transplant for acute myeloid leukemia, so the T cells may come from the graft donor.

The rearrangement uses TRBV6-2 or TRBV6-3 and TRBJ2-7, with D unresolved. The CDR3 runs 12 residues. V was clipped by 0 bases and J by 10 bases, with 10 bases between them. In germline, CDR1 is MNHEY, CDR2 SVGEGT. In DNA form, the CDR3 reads TGTGCCAGCAGTTACTCGATAGTCGGACAGTACTTC. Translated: CASSYSIVGQYF.

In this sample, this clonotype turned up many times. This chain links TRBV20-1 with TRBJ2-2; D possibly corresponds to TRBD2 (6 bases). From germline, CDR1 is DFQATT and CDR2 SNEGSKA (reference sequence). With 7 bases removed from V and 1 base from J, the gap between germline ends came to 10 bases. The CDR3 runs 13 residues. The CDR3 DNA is TGCAGTGGGGGTAGCGGGAACACCGGGGAGCTGTTTTTT. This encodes CSGGSGNTGELFF.

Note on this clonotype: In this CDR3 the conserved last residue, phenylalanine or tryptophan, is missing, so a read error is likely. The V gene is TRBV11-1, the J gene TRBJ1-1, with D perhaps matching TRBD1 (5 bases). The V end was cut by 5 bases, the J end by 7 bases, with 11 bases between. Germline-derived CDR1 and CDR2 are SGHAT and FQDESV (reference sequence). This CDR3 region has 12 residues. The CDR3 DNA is TGTGCCAGCAGCCCTACAGGATTTGAAGCTTTCTAT. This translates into CASSPTGFEAFY.

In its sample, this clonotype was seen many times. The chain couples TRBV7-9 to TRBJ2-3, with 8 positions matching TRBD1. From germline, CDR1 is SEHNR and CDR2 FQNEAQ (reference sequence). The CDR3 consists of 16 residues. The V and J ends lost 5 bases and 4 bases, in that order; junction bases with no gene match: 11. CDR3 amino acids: CASSHLDRGYADTQYF. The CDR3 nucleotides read TGTGCCAGCAGCCATCTCGACAGGGGATACGCAGATACGCAGTATTTT.

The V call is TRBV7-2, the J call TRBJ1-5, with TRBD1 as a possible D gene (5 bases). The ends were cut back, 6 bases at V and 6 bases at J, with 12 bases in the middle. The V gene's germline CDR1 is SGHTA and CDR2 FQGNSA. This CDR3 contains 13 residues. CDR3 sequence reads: CASRWGGSQPQHF. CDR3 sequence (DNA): TGTGCCAGCAGGTGGGGGGGAAGTCAGCCCCAGCATTTT.

The CDR3 nucleotides read TGTGCCAGCAGCCGACTGACTAGCGCCTACGAGCAGTACTTC. Translation: CASSRLTSAYEQYF. The chain carries TRBV3-1 and TRBJ2-7, with TRBD2 identical over 8 bases. The V segment lost 4 bases and the J segment 2 bases; nucleotides outside the gene matches: 4. The germline CDR1 and CDR2 sequences are LGHDT and YNNKEL (reference sequence). The CDR3 loop spans 14 amino acids.

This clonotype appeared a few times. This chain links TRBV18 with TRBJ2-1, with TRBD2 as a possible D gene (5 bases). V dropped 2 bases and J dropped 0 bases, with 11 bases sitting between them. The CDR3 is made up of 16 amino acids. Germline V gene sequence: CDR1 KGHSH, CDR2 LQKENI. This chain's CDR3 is CASSPGLESSYNEQFF. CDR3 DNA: TGTGCCAGCTCACCAGGACTGGAGAGCTCCTACAATGAGCAGTTCTTC.

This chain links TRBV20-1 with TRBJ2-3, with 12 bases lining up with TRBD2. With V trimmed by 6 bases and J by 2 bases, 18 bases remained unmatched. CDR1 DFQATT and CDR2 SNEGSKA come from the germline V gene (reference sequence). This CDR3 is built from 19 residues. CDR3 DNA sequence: TGCAGTGCCGAGTCCGCTAGACTAGCGGGGGACCGGTTCACAGATACGCAGTATTTT. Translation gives CSAESARLAGDRFTDTQYF.

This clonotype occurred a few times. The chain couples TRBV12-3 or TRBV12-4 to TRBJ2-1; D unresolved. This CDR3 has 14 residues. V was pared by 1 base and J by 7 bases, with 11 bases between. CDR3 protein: CASSLEPGQNEQFF. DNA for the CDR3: TGTGCCAGCAGTTTAGAGCCGGGTCAGAATGAGCAGTTCTTC.